This T cell receptor (beta chain) is drawn from a study of cytomegalovirus exposure and HLA in healthy donors. Background on the study: In terms of ancestry, the Caucasian-associated cluster contained 81% of the approximately 400 genotyped donors. Overall study results and limits: Cytomegalovirus association was assigned to about 150 TCR beta chains. Further analysis, carried out later, found HLA-associated TCR beta chains more clonally expanded than equally common other chains.

Donors sampled were nominally healthy, though unrecorded immune exposures were likely. PCR amplification relied on 60 Vbeta primers (plus 13 Jbeta primers). The protocol was immunoSEQ multiplex PCR, while the TCRdb copy is restricted to in-frame clones and leaves out a portion. This repertoire shows around 200,000 clones, 65% to 80% found once; its top ten account for 15% to 19%. This clone appeared a single time. What it binds is not known. The sequence came from a man in his forties in good health and CMV-seronegative. The sequenced material came from PBMCs.

CDR3 coding DNA: TGTGCCAGCGGACGAGCCACCGGGACTAGCGGCTACGAGCAGTACTTC. It encodes CASGRATGTSGYEQYF. The chain employs TRBV7-9 and TRBJ2-7; 11 bases match TRBD2. The ends lost 8 bases at V and 3 bases at J; junction bases unmatched: 12. In germline, CDR1 is SEHNR, CDR2 FQNEAQ (reference sequence). This CDR3 region has 16 residues.